Below are 20 T cell receptor beta chains sequenced from a single sample in a study of tumor-infiltrating lymphocytes in primary liver carcinoma. Reverse transcription of approximately 520 ng total RNA with a constant-region primer produced TCR beta cDNA. Library construction for TCR beta comprised three nested multiplex PCR rounds performed with slightly modified ARM-PCR. Use of TRBV1-TRBV30 forward primers with a C-beta reverse primer characterized the first two PCR rounds, which lasted about 9 cycles each. Via MiXCR, TCRdb re-called the multiplex PCR reads, giving one row per CDR3 protein. The sample carries 100,000 to 150,000 distinct CDR3 sequences, around 64% recorded once. Extraction of RNA together with DNA used about 18-30 mg of unsorted bulk tissue. The sample consisted of liver tumor tissue from sampling region 3. This sample's subset: tumor region T3, left-lateral pole. These receptors were obtained from a woman in her fifties or sixties with primary liver carcinoma and hepatitis B virus infection.

This clonotype has just one count. A much larger clone differs by one base, so this may be a read error. V gene TRBV5-1 combines with J gene TRBJ2-7, with D maybe TRBD1 (6 bases). Germline CDR1 and CDR2: SGHRS and YFSETQ. The CDR3 has 16 residues. The CDR3 nucleotides read TGCACCAGCAGCCGGGGACACACAATTAGCTCCTACGAGCAGTACTTC. Its translation: CTSSRGHTISSYEQYF. The whole variable domain, filled in from reference TRBV5-1 and TRBJ2-7, reads KAGVTQTPRYLIKTRGQQVTLSCSPISGHRSVSWYQQTPGQGLQFLFEYFSETQRNKGNFPGRFSGRQFSNSRSEMNVSTLELGDSALYLCTSSRGHTISSYEQYFGPGTRLTVT.

A remark on this clonotype: The final CDR3 position lacks the conserved phenylalanine or tryptophan, pointing to a likely read error. The rearrangement links TRBV11-2 to TRBJ2-7, with D uncertain. With 6 bases removed from V and 2 bases from J, the gap between germline ends came to 11 bases. The CDR3 extends over 13 amino acids. Germline lookup yields CDR1 SGHAT and CDR2 FQNNGV. CDR3 region: CASRAHRAYEQYI. The CDR3 region has the DNA TGTGCCAGCAGGGCCCATAGGGCCTACGAGCAGTACATC.

The chain joins TRBV6-5 to TRBJ1-5; possible D gene TRBD1, 6 bases. Gene TRBJ2-3 matches the end of the DNA better, so the J call may be wrong. From germline, CDR1 is MNHEY and CDR2 SVGAGI. This CDR3 has 15 residues. The CDR3 loop is CASSRQEAGNQPQYF. The CDR3 coding sequence is TGTGCCAGCAGCCGACAGGAGGCAGGCAATCAGCCCCAGTATTTT.

This clonotype was detected only a few times. This may be a read error, as it is one base from a much larger clone. The CDR3 does not end in the conserved phenylalanine or tryptophan, so this is likely a read error. This chain connects TRBV6-5 to TRBJ2-5; D may be TRBD2 (6 bases). This CDR3 is built from 15 residues. Trimming removed 0 bases from V and 9 bases from J, with 17 bases in between. The germline gives CDR1 MNHEY, CDR2 SVGAGI. The CDR3 sequence: CASSYSHDLGEAQYL. CDR3 in DNA: TGTGCCAGCAGTTACTCTCATGACCTCGGGGAGGCCCAGTACCTC.

This clonotype appeared a single time. The germline gene is not matched at one end of the junction; a read error may be the cause. V gene TRBV29-1 combines with J gene TRBJ2-7, with D possibly called TRBD1 or TRBD2 (6 bases each). From germline, CDR1 is SQVTM and CDR2 ANQGSEA. The CDR3 totals 12 residues. In DNA, the CDR3 is TGCAGTGTTACAGGGACTCCCTACGGGCAGTACTTC. Encoded protein: CSVTGTPYGQYF.

Note on this clonotype: No conserved phenylalanine or tryptophan is present at the end of the CDR3, so a read error is the likely explanation. The gene calls are TRBV7-8 and TRBJ1-3, with TRBD1 as a possible D gene (5 bases). Trimming shortened V by 5 bases and J by 0 bases, and 14 bases separated the two germline ends. CDR1 SGHVS and CDR2 FQNEAQ come from the germline V gene. The length of the CDR3 is 16 residues. CDR3: CASSPGRTFSGNTIYL. CDR3 in DNA: TGTGCCAGCAGCCCGGGACGGACCTTCTCTGGAAACACCATATATCTT.

Concerning this clonotype: At one boundary the junction diverges from the germline segment, which might be a read error. The CDR3 DNA reads TGTACCACCCGGCGGACGGGCTCCTACGATGAGCAGTTCTTC. This codes for CTTRRTGSYDEQFF. This chain uses TRBV6-1 with TRBJ2-1; no firm D call. This CDR3 is built from 14 residues. Germline V gene sequence: CDR1 MNHNS, CDR2 SASEGT.

This clonotype showed up many times. The chain combines TRBV5-1 with TRBJ2-1; D not certain. V lost 4 bases and J lost 4, with 15 bases in between. The CDR3 spans 15 residues. Germline CDR1 SGHRS, CDR2 YFSETQ. CDR3 in amino acids: CASSPQLDEYNEQFF. CDR3 nucleotide sequence: TGCGCCAGCAGCCCCCAGCTAGACGAGTACAATGAGCAGTTCTTC.

This clonotype has ten or more counts. V usage is TRBV6-5 and J usage is TRBJ1-4; D may be TRBD1 (6 bases). CDR1 and CDR2 from the germline V gene are MNHEY and SVGAGI. With 6 bases removed from V and 1 base from J, the gap between germline ends came to 21 bases. This CDR3 contains 18 residues. The CDR3 loop is CASSKSLPGAQTNEKLFF. The CDR3 DNA sequence: TGTGCCAGCAGCAAATCTCTCCCGGGGGCGCAAACTAATGAAAAACTGTTTTTT.

A note on this clonotype: At one end, the junction sequence differs from germline, possibly due to a read error. J is TRBJ2-3 and V is TRBV11-2, with TRBD2 matching 7 bases. The CDR3 is made up of 16 amino acids. Germline lookup yields CDR1 SGHAT and CDR2 FQNNGV. CDR3 sequence reads: CAGSLVWAGVTDTQYF. CDR3 sequence (DNA): TGTGCCGGCAGCTTAGTTTGGGCGGGAGTCACAGATACGCAGTATTTT.

The gene calls are TRBV11-2 and TRBJ2-7, with D unresolved. Trimming took off 3 bases at V and 4 bases at J, with 25 bases between the two ends. The CDR3 runs 18 residues. Per germline, CDR1 SGHAT and CDR2 FQNNGV. The CDR3 loop reads CASSFVVASGDTLYEQYF. DNA for the CDR3: TGTGCCAGCAGCTTTGTGGTGGCTAGTGGGGATACCCTGTACGAGCAGTACTTC.

As to this clonotype: The final CDR3 position lacks the conserved phenylalanine or tryptophan, pointing to a likely read error. This chain uses TRBV6-2 or TRBV6-3 with TRBJ1-5; no reliable D call. The CDR3 totals 14 residues. The germline gives CDR1 MNHEY, CDR2 SVGEGT. The chain's CDR3 is CASSYGAGNHPQHS. In nucleotides, the CDR3 is TGTGCCAGCAGTTACGGCGCCGGCAATCATCCCCAGCATTCT.

The V and J genes are TRBV6-5 and TRBJ2-7; D assignment may be TRBD1 or TRBD2 (5 bases each). Trimming took 11 bases from V and 6 from J, leaving 17 bases between them. From germline, CDR1 is MNHEY and CDR2 SVGAGI. CDR3 length: 12 residues. The CDR3 nucleotides read TGTGCCGTTTACGAGGGACCCTTCGAGCAGTACTTC. Its translation is CAVYEGPFEQYF.

The sample holds many counts of this clonotype. V gene TRBV6-6 combines with J gene TRBJ1-1; possible D gene TRBD1, 5 bases. The germline CDR1 and CDR2 sequences are MNHNY and SVGAGI (reference sequence). V was pared by 2 bases and J by 4 bases, with 8 bases between. The CDR3 is 13 residues long. CDR3 sequence: CASSYGGSTEAFF. In DNA form, the CDR3 reads TGTGCCAGCAGTTACGGGGGTAGCACTGAAGCTTTCTTT.

As regards this clonotype: Its ends do not fully match the called genes, so a read error is possible. The chain couples TRBV12-3 or TRBV12-4 to TRBJ2-3; TRBD1 agrees at 12 bases. The length of the CDR3 is 16 residues. CDR3 nucleotides: TGTGCCAGCAGCCCGCAGGGACAGGGGGCGTCAGATGCGCAGTATTTT. Its translation is CASSPQGQGASDAQYF.

The V gene is TRBV4-1, the J gene TRBJ2-5; possible D gene TRBD2, 6 bases. Per the germline V gene, CDR1 is MGHRA and CDR2 is YSYEKL. CDR3 length equals 18 residues. The V end lost 0 bases, the J end lost 1 base, and 18 bases lay between the germline ends. CDR3: CASSQDLGRGVAQETQYF. DNA of the CDR3: TGCGCCAGCAGCCAAGATCTGGGCCGCGGGGTAGCCCAAGAGACCCAGTACTTC.

As for this clonotype: The missing conserved phenylalanine or tryptophan at the end of this CDR3 makes a read error likely. It is unclear where the CDR3 begins or ends on the DNA, so no DNA is shown, and the CDR3 is as TCRdb lists it. The V call is TRBV11-2, the J call TRBJ2-1; whether TRBD2, the table's D call, matches the DNA was not checked. The CDR3 is made up of 17 amino acids, end residues included. Germline V gene lookup returns CDR1 SGHAT and CDR2 FQNNGV. The CDR3 sequence: CASSLVQRLAGDNEQLL.

This clonotype was found many times. This chain joins TRBV6-6 and TRBJ1-2; TRBD1 matches at 9 bases. Germline V CDR1 and CDR2: MNHNY, SVGAGI (reference sequence). CDR3 length: 14 residues. V was pared by 2 bases and J by 8 bases, with 6 bases of the junction left unmatched. The CDR3 is CASSYKRQGEGYTF. The CDR3 DNA reads as TGTGCCAGCAGTTACAAACGACAGGGGGAAGGCTACACCTTC.

This clonotype was seen only a few times. A much larger clone lies a single base off, so this may be a read error. The chain combines TRBV10-2 with TRBJ1-1; D gene uncertain. Germline CDR1 and CDR2: WSHSY and SAAADI. The CDR3 runs to 13 residues. CDR3 in DNA: TGCGCCAGCAGTGAGTTTCTAAACACTGAAGCTTTGTTT. It encodes CASSEFLNTEALF.

On this clonotype itself: Being one base from a much bigger clone, this may be a read error. The missing conserved phenylalanine or tryptophan at the end of this CDR3 makes a read error likely. The rearrangement uses TRBV7-8 and TRBJ1-4; D gene unclear. Germline lookup yields CDR1 SGHVS and CDR2 FQNEAQ. V lost 5 bases and J lost 0, with 7 bases in between. The CDR3 is made up of 14 amino acids. The CDR3 sequence: CASSPGTTNEKLFL. CDR3 nucleotide sequence: TGTGCCAGCAGCCCCGGGACAACTAATGAAAAACTGTTTTTG.